Shown below are 13 T cell receptor beta chains from a single sample sequenced in a study of Graves' ophthalmopathy and Graves' hyperthyroidism. TCR beta CDR3 regions were amplified from RNA transcripts. First-round RT-PCR with HTBI primers preceded a second-round multiplex PCR. TCRdb re-called the multiplex PCR reads with MiXCR, one entry per CDR3 protein. This table holds around 1.1 million distinct CDR3 sequences, about two fifths found once. Sequenced: peripheral blood or thyroid tissue (not recorded which). These receptors all come from an adult man with Graves' hyperthyroidism.

This clonotype was counted a few times. The chain is built from TRBV10-3 and TRBJ1-4, with D uncertain. Trimming shortened V by 3 bases and J by 10 bases, and 18 bases separated the two germline ends. CDR3 length: 15 amino acids. Germline assignment: CDR1 ENHRY and CDR2 SYGVKD. The CDR3 DNA reads as TGTGCCATCAGTGAAAGGCAGGCCGAAGATGGAAAACTGTTTTTT. Its protein is CAISERQAEDGKLFF.

The gene calls are TRBV7-2 and TRBJ1-5; TRBD1 matches 8 bases. The CDR3 has 15 residues. After removal of 1 base from V and 11 bases from J, the junction contained 10 bases not matched to a gene. In germline, CDR1 is SGHTA, CDR2 FQGNSA. CDR3 nucleotide sequence: TGTGCCAGCAGCTTAGTCAGGGACAGGCCAGAGACCCAGCATTTT. Its translation is CASSLVRDRPETQHF.

This clonotype was seen ten or more times. The chain recombines TRBV7-6 with TRBJ1-5, with unresolved D. Germline V CDR1 and CDR2: SGHVS, FNYEAQ. CDR3 length: 13 amino acids. The V end lost 1 base, the J end lost 5 bases, and 6 bases lay between the germline ends. The DNA of the CDR3 is TGTGCCAGCAGCTTAGGGCCGGATCAGCCCCAGCATTTT. Its protein is CASSLGPDQPQHF.

The chain joins TRBV30 to TRBJ1-1; D is perhaps TRBD1 (6 bases). V lost 5 bases to trimming and J lost 6 bases, with 10 bases between them. This CDR3 spans 11 amino acids. Germline V gives CDR1 GTSNPN, CDR2 SVGIG (reference sequence). The CDR3 is CAWQGKAEAFF. CDR3 nucleotides: TGTGCCTGGCAGGGGAAGGCTGAAGCTTTCTTT.

The rearrangement links TRBV30 to TRBJ2-7, with D maybe TRBD2 (6 bases). The CDR3 contains 11 residues. Looked up from germline, CDR1 is GTSNPN and CDR2 is SVGIG (reference sequence). Trimming left V 4 bases short and J 6 bases short, with 10 bases between. DNA for the CDR3: TGTGCCTGGACTTGGAGGGGCGAGCAGTACTTC. This codes for CAWTWRGEQYF.

This clonotype showed up many times. The chain has TRBV29-1 and TRBJ1-1, with 7 bases fitting TRBD1. Germline V lookup: CDR1 SQVTM, CDR2 ANQGSEA. The CDR3 loop spans 12 amino acids. V trimming: 6 bases; J trimming: 4 bases; junction bases outside the gene matches: 5. The CDR3 region has the DNA TGCAGCGTACGACAGGGTAGCACTGAAGCTTTCTTT. This sequence encodes CSVRQGSTEAFF.

The chain is built from TRBV5-4 and TRBJ2-7, with D possibly TRBD2 on 6 matching bases. V was pared by 4 bases and J by 5 bases, with 16 bases between. Germline V CDR1 and CDR2: SGHNT, YYREEE (reference sequence). CDR3 length: 14 amino acids. CDR3 protein: CASSRYGRVDEQYF. In DNA, the CDR3 is TGTGCCAGCAGCAGGTACGGGAGAGTCGACGAGCAGTACTTC.

For this clonotype: An end of the junction does not agree with germline; a read error may underlie this. V gene TRBV7-2 combines with J gene TRBJ1-1; no clear D. Germline loops: CDR1 SGHTA, CDR2 FQGNSA. This CDR3 has 13 amino acids. CDR3 residues: CASSLGLNAEAFF. DNA of the CDR3: TGTGCCAGCAGCTTGGGCCTGAACGCTGAAGCTTTCTTT.

This rearrangement joins TRBV29-1 to TRBJ1-3; a weak D match, TRBD1 (5 bases). From germline, CDR1 is SQVTM and CDR2 ANQGSEA. The V gene lost 6 bases and the J gene lost 0 bases, with 21 bases spanning the gap. The CDR3 loop spans 17 amino acids. For the CDR3, the DNA is TGCAGCGTCCCGACTAGCGGGGGAACGAGCTCTGGAAACACCATATATTTT. Amino acids: CSVPTSGGTSSGNTIYF. Looking up the rest from reference TRBV29-1 and TRBJ1-3 gives the full variable domain: SAVISQKPSRDICQRGTSLTIQCQVDSQVTMMFWYRQQPGQSLTLIATANQGSEATYESGFVIDKFPISRPNLTFSTLTVSNMSPEDSSIYLCSVPTSGGTSSGNTIYFGEGSWLTVV.

The CDR3 spells CASSPEYPDRRLYEQYF. In DNA, the CDR3 is TGTGCCAGCAGCCCAGAGTATCCAGACAGGAGACTCTACGAGCAGTACTTC. The J gene is TRBJ2-7, the V gene TRBV14; TRBD1 is a possible D gene (6 bases). Trimming removed 4 bases at V and 3 bases at J, with 22 bases between. Germline V gene data show CDR1 as SGHDN and CDR2 as FVKESK. This CDR3 has 17 amino acids.

This clonotype was seen repeatedly, ten times or more. V usage is TRBV6-5 and J usage is TRBJ1-2; D perhaps matches TRBD1 (5 bases). The CDR3 length is 14 residues. Germline V gives CDR1 MNHEY, CDR2 SVGAGI. The V gene lost 2 bases and the J gene lost 4 bases, with 11 bases spanning the gap. CDR3 residues: CASSYQGGTYGYTF. The CDR3 DNA follows: TGTGCCAGCAGTTACCAGGGTGGTACCTATGGCTACACCTTC.

This clonotype has ten or more counts. V gene TRBV10-1 combines with J gene TRBJ2-2; the match to TRBD1 covers 7 bases. V lost 10 bases, J lost 4 bases, and 9 bases stayed unmatched. The CDR3 runs to 14 residues. The V gene's germline CDR1 is WNHNN and CDR2 SYGVQD (reference sequence). The CDR3 DNA reads as TGCGCCACCTCAGGACAGGCAGGCACCGGGGAGCTGTTTTTT. This gives the protein CATSGQAGTGELFF.

This clonotype was seen ten or more times. This chain uses TRBV10-3 with TRBJ1-4; 9 bases align to TRBD1. With V trimmed by 0 bases and J by 8 bases, 4 bases remained unmatched. Per the germline V gene, CDR1 is ENHRY and CDR2 is SYGVKD. The length of the CDR3 is 15 residues. The CDR3 sequence: CAISESGTGTEKLFF. DNA of the CDR3: TGTGCCATCAGTGAGTCAGGGACAGGGACCGAAAAACTGTTTTTT.